This TCR beta chain was captured in a study of CD8+ T cells in alopecia areata. Alopecia areata patients had lesional scalp punch biopsies and peripheral blood taken from them. Sequencing used cDNA as its template, made by extracting RNA and reverse transcribing it. Assay: immunoSEQ multiplex PCR; the TCRdb copy retains only in-frame clones and omits some. The table records 200,000 to 250,000 clones, 65% to 70% of them present only once. Germline-derived CDR1 and CDR2 are GTSNPN and SVGIG (reference sequence). The CDR3 sequence is 17 residues long. V shed 1 base and J 0 bases; nucleotides not matched to a gene: 12.

The TCR was taken from a human donor with alopecia areata. The material was CD4+ T cells sorted from blood, obtained at week 0. The chain links TRBV30 to TRBJ2-7; 7 bases map to TRBD1. The CDR3 protein is CAWSAKPGTESSYEQYF. As DNA, the CDR3 is TGTGCCTGGAGTGCTAAACCCGGGACAGAAAGCTCCTACGAGCAGTACTTC.